These 21 T cell receptor beta chains share one sample of origin, sequenced in a study of T cell repertoires in cytomegalovirus infection. TCRdb fed the reads into MiXCR, producing one record per CDR3 protein. The sample consists of 110,000 or so distinct CDR3 sequences, 30% to 35% of them appearing once. These receptors are not linked to any known antigen. The sample in question was CD8+ T cells from cultured PBMCs, obtained from culture after CMV antigen stimulation. Every receptor here comes from a human donor in good health (CMV status not recorded). Some clones in this sample may be carry-over from other donors' samples.

The sample holds many counts of this clonotype. The chain has TRBV7-2 and TRBJ2-1, with a weak D call TRBD2 (5 bases). Per the germline V gene, CDR1 is SGHTA and CDR2 is FQGNSA. The length of the CDR3 is 17 residues. V shed 0 bases and J shed 4 bases, with 16 bases lying between them. The CDR3 DNA follows: TGTGCCAGCAGCTTAGCTGTGTCTAGCAGGATTTACAATGAGCAGTTCTTC. It specifies CASSLAVSSRIYNEQFF. Variable domain in full (rest from reference TRBV7-2 and TRBJ2-1): GAGVSQSPSNKVTEKGKDVELRCDPISGHTALYWYRQSLGQGLEFLIYFQGNSAPDKSGLPSDRFSAERTGGSVSTLTIQRTQQEDSAVYLCASSLAVSSRIYNEQFFGPGTRLTVL.

This chain connects TRBV19 to TRBJ2-1; possible D gene TRBD1, 6 bases. The length of the CDR3 is 18 residues. Looked up from germline, CDR1 is LNHDA and CDR2 is SQIVND (reference sequence). The V and J ends lost 10 bases and 0 bases respectively, with 25 bases between them. CDR3 sequence reads: CATTSRDIGYSSYNEQFF. The CDR3 bases are TGTGCCACCACAAGTCGGGACATTGGATATAGCTCCTACAATGAGCAGTTCTTC. Together with reference TRBV19 and TRBJ2-1, the CDR3 gives the full variable domain: DGGITQSPKYLFRKEGQNVTLSCEQNLNHDAMYWYRQDPGQGLRLIYYSQIVNDFQKGDIAEGYSVSREKKESFPLTVTSAQKNPTAFYLCATTSRDIGYSSYNEQFFGPGTRLTVL.

This clonotype was picked up many times. The chain is built from TRBV7-6 and TRBJ2-2; D gene unclear. The germline V and J ends were trimmed by 4 bases and 4 bases, with 16 bases remaining between them. The CDR3 sequence is 16 residues long. Per the germline V gene, CDR1 is SGHVS and CDR2 is FNYEAQ. The DNA of the CDR3 is TGTGCCAGCAGCTCCCCCCCCGCGTCGCGCACCGGGGAGCTGTTTTTT. This gives the protein CASSSPPASRTGELFF.

The chain has TRBV3-1 and TRBJ1-3; D is undetermined. The CDR3 consists of 14 residues. V was shortened by 2 bases and J by 0 bases, with 5 bases between the two germline ends. Germline lookup yields CDR1 LGHDT and CDR2 YNNKEL (reference sequence). CDR3 loop: CASSQTSSGNTIYF. CDR3 bases: TGTGCCAGCAGCCAAACGTCCTCTGGAAACACCATATATTTT.

This clonotype was observed a few times. J is TRBJ1-1 and V is TRBV7-9, with D unresolved. Per the germline V gene, CDR1 is SEHNR and CDR2 is FQNEAQ (reference sequence). The CDR3 covers 15 residues. Trimming pared 1 base from V and 0 bases from J, leaving 9 bases between. As DNA, the CDR3 is TGTGCCAGCAGCTTAGTGTCCGTAATGAACACTGAAGCTTTCTTT. Encoded protein: CASSLVSVMNTEAFF.

This chain connects TRBV2 to TRBJ2-3; 7 bases line up with TRBD1. The CDR3 consists of 16 residues. V shed 6 bases, J shed 2 bases, and the junction held 11 bases outside the gene matches. Germline V gene data show CDR1 as SNHLY and CDR2 as FYNNEI. CDR3 amino acids: CASRVRLQGTTDTQYF. As DNA, the CDR3 is TGTGCCAGCAGGGTGCGACTACAGGGGACCACAGATACGCAGTATTTT.

The chain combines TRBV7-9 with TRBJ1-4, with D unresolved. The CDR3 length is 11 residues. In germline, CDR1 is SEHNR, CDR2 FQNEAQ (reference sequence). The V gene lost 4 bases and the J gene lost 8 bases, with 5 bases spanning the gap. Here the CDR3 DNA reads TGTGCCAGCAGCTCACAAGAAAAACTGTTTTTT. Its translation is CASSSQEKLFF.

This clonotype came up a few times. The chain recombines TRBV7-9 with TRBJ2-6, with D unclear. The CDR3 loop spans 12 amino acids. The germline V and J ends were trimmed by 8 bases and 1 base, with 3 bases remaining between them. Germline V gives CDR1 SEHNR, CDR2 FQNEAQ (reference sequence). The CDR3: CASGSGANVLTF. CDR3 coding DNA: TGTGCCAGCGGGTCTGGGGCCAACGTCCTGACTTTC. Combining the CDR3 with reference TRBV7-9 and TRBJ2-6 gives the whole variable domain DTGVSQNPRHKITKRGQNVTFRCDPISEHNRLYWYRQTLGQGPEFLTYFQNEAQLEKSRLLSDRFSAERPKGSFSTLEIQRTEQGDSAMYLCASGSGANVLTFGAGSRLTVL.

This clonotype was counted many times. The chain joins TRBV7-8 to TRBJ1-1; D not certain. CDR1 is SGHVS, CDR2 FQNEAQ, per germline. V shed 1 base and J shed 4 bases, with 13 bases lying between them. This CDR3 comprises 15 residues. As DNA, the CDR3 is TGTGCCAGCAGCTTAGGAGCCTCCGGGAGCACTGAAGCTTTCTTT. Translation: CASSLGASGSTEAFF.

The sample holds a few counts of this clonotype. The chain is built from TRBV20-1 and TRBJ2-5; D tentatively fits TRBD1 or TRBD2 (5 bases each). Germline CDR1 DFQATT, CDR2 SNEGSKA (reference sequence). The CDR3 runs 15 residues. V lost 1 base, J lost 4 bases, and 16 bases lay in between. In nucleotides, the CDR3 is TGCAGTGCTAGAGCGGGGCAGGGCGAACTAGAGACCCAGTACTTC. Amino acid sequence: CSARAGQGELETQYF.

V and J are TRBV7-8 and TRBJ2-5; D is possibly TRBD1 or TRBD2 (5 bases each). V gave up 5 bases and J gave up 2 bases, with 9 bases separating them. Germline V CDR1 and CDR2: SGHVS, FQNEAQ. This CDR3 spans 13 amino acids. The CDR3 region has the DNA TGTGCCAGCAGCCGGGACCAACAAGAGACCCAGTACTTC. This sequence encodes CASSRDQQETQYF. The complete variable domain, with remaining parts taken from reference TRBV7-8 and TRBJ2-5, reads GAGVSQSPRYKVAKRGQDVALRCDPISGHVSLFWYQQALGQGPEFLTYFQNEAQLDKSGLPSDRFFAERPEGSVSTLKIQRTQQEDSAVYLCASSRDQQETQYFGPGTRLLVL.

The chain carries TRBV7-6 and TRBJ2-2; TRBD2 aligns across 8 bases. The trim removed 1 base at V and 7 bases at J, leaving 2 bases unmatched. This CDR3 has 14 amino acids. Per the germline V gene, CDR1 is SGHVS and CDR2 is FNYEAQ. The CDR3 DNA follows: TGTGCCAGCAGCTTAGTAGCGGGAAACGGGGAGCTGTTTTTT. It codes for CASSLVAGNGELFF.

This clonotype was seen a few times. The V and J genes are TRBV20-1 and TRBJ1-2; D possibly corresponds to TRBD1 (6 bases). This CDR3 has 15 residues. V gave up 6 bases and J gave up 5 bases, with 22 bases separating them. Germline CDR1 is DFQATT and CDR2 is SNEGSKA (reference sequence). The CDR3 spells CSAITGGGFRYGYTF. The DNA of the CDR3 is TGCAGTGCCATTACCGGCGGGGGCTTTCGGTATGGCTACACCTTC.

V is TRBV4-1 and J is TRBJ1-4; D call uncertain. V was clipped by 0 bases and J by 6 bases, with 14 bases between them. CDR3 length: 16 amino acids. Germline CDR1 and CDR2: MGHRA and YSYEKL. CDR3 sequence reads: CASSQDRTTRHEKLFF. CDR3 in DNA: TGCGCCAGCAGCCAAGACCGGACGACGCGACATGAAAAACTGTTTTTT.

The chain uses TRBV7-2 and TRBJ1-1; D call uncertain. Trimming shortened V by 5 bases and J by 7 bases, and 14 bases separated the two germline ends. The CDR3 has 13 residues. CDR1 and CDR2 from the germline V gene are SGHTA and FQGNSA. CDR3 residues: CASSRWGGSEAFF. The CDR3 nucleotides read TGTGCCAGCAGCCGATGGGGTGGGAGTGAAGCTTTCTTT. The whole variable domain, filled in from reference TRBV7-2 and TRBJ1-1, reads GAGVSQSPSNKVTEKGKDVELRCDPISGHTALYWYRQSLGQGLEFLIYFQGNSAPDKSGLPSDRFSAERTGGSVSTLTIQRTQQEDSAVYLCASSRWGGSEAFFGQGTRLTVV.

The gene calls are TRBV6-1 and TRBJ2-1; 10 bases match TRBD2. The CDR3 covers 14 residues. V was pared by 6 bases and J by 3 bases, with 2 bases of the junction left unmatched. The V gene's germline CDR1 is MNHNS and CDR2 SASEGT. The CDR3 loop is CASRAGGLYNEQFF. In nucleotides, the CDR3 is TGTGCCAGCAGAGCGGGGGGGCTCTACAATGAGCAGTTCTTC.

This sequence joins TRBV4-2 and TRBJ2-3; TRBD1 agrees at 8 bases. The CDR3 loop spans 18 amino acids. With 1 base clipped from V and 0 bases from J, the junction kept 9 bases outside the gene matches. Germline CDR1 is LGHNA and CDR2 is YNFKEQ. CDR3 region: CASSQGYRTGTSTDTQYF. In nucleotides, the CDR3 is TGTGCCAGCAGCCAAGGTTATCGGACAGGGACTAGCACAGATACGCAGTATTTT.

The V gene is TRBV29-1, the J gene TRBJ2-3; 8 bases align to TRBD2. J gave up 7 bases and V 7 bases, and 16 bases lay outside the gene matches. Germline CDR1 reads SQVTM; CDR2 reads ANQGSEA. This CDR3 is 15 amino acids long. CDR3 region: CSGDLTSSGFYTQYF. DNA of the CDR3: TGCAGCGGTGATTTGACCTCTAGCGGGTTTTATACGCAGTATTTT.

CDR3 residues: CATSREDSWREQYF. For the CDR3, the DNA is TGTGCCACCAGCAGAGAAGACTCCTGGCGGGAGCAGTACTTC. The chain has TRBV15 and TRBJ2-7, with D unresolved. Germline CDR1 LNHNV, CDR2 YYDKDF (reference sequence). The CDR3 extends over 14 amino acids. V gave up 0 bases and J gave up 7 bases, with 13 bases separating them.

This clonotype was found a few times. J is TRBJ2-2 and V is TRBV3-1, with D hard to call. Trimming removed 4 bases at V and 3 bases at J, with 6 bases between. Germline V lookup: CDR1 LGHDT, CDR2 YNNKEL (reference sequence). The CDR3 contains 13 residues. Here the CDR3 DNA reads TGTGCCAGCAGCCCGGAAGACACCGGGGAGCTGTTTTTT. It translates to CASSPEDTGELFF.

The CDR3 reads CASSQGGFGYGYTF. The DNA for the CDR3 is TGTGCCAGCAGCCAAGGGGGTTTTGGGTATGGCTACACCTTC. The rearrangement joins TRBV4-2 to TRBJ1-2; the D is unclear. Trimming stripped 1 base from V and 5 bases from J, with 11 bases between. Germline V lookup: CDR1 LGHNA, CDR2 YNFKEQ. The CDR3 extends over 14 amino acids.